This entry describes one T cell receptor beta chain. Its antigen is not yet known. Base qualities are not provided; no much larger clone lies one nucleotide away. The same CDR3 arises from other DNA sequences in this sample as well. The entire isolated RNA was reverse transcribed using the High Capacity cDNA Reverse Transcription Kit, and thus expressed TCRB transcripts were sequenced. Naive, central memory and regulatory T cell samples underwent deep immunoSEQ sequencing, averaging about 3.5 million total reads per sample. Sorted cells were lysed in RLT buffer, and RNA was extracted using DNase-treated RNeasy Micro or Mini kits according to cell number. Each cell subset was processed on its own to prevent cross-contamination, while patient and healthy donor samples were processed together. TCRB sequences were amplified from cDNA with the immunoSEQ multiplex PCR, producing 87-bp fragments spanning the CDR3 region. Amplicons were sequenced on the Illumina HiSeq platform. In the paper's pipeline: Synthetic template baselines were used to correct PCR bias computationally, reads within Hamming distance 2 were collapsed together, and singletons that could not be merged were discarded. Reads were aligned against IMGT to assign V, D and J genes, CDR3 length and insertions or deletions at six rearrangement sites. Clonotype counts were normalized to sorted cell number within each subset before computing true diversity and Gini coefficients with the tcR R package. The overlap coefficient, calculated on TCRB nucleotide sequences, was used to measure repertoire sharing. TCRdb stores this immuneACCESS table with in-frame sequences only. Part of the clones is absent; in the studies checked, under half of the shortfall reflects unresolved V genes, and no reason is known for the rest. V and J calls and clone size are as listed in that table; D and trimming were resolved from the DNA. The sample table records under 250,000 clones; about 25% of these occur just once. The ten most abundant clones make up roughly 4.1% of the sample.

From each donor, a single peripheral blood sample of about 116 mL on average was drawn into heparinised tubes. A BD FACSAria II and a panel including CD45RO, CCR7, CD25, CD127, CD95 and CD27 were used to sort naive, central memory, regulatory and stem cell-like memory CD4+ T cells. Purity was above 95% for every sorted population. PBMCs were isolated right away by Lymphoprep density gradient centrifugation and were stained directly, without culture. So that batch effects would be minimized, each experiment stained and sorted samples in pairs, pairing one healthy donor with one patient. These data belong to a study of beta chain features in type 1 diabetes (dated by TCRdb to 2017 to 2018). In the study overall: Mean age, gender distribution, total cell number and subset yield did not differ between patients and healthy donors. Naive and central memory subsets were obtained from all 30 or so donors, but regulatory and stem cell-like memory subsets were isolated from only 8 patients and roughly 8 healthy donors. In the study, TCRB repertoires of sorted circulating CD4+ T cell subsets from recently diagnosed type 1 diabetes patients were compared with those of matched healthy donors. A total of 100 million to 110 million sorted cells were examined across all samples, and a strong correlation was observed between cell number per subset and RNA yield.

Here is what the overall study found, with its caveats: Because cDNA was sequenced instead of genomic DNA, activated cells with high expression could be over-represented, although the groups did not differ in activation or CD3 levels. PCR might favor shorter templates, but patient and control samples were amplified and corrected together, so any skew would affect both groups equally. Only small numbers of individuals were included in the HLA sub-analyses, which left unresolved whether HLA type had any influence on TCRB rearrangement. Fewer insertions and more nucleotide deletions at VDJ recombination sites were observed in patients with type 1 diabetes, implying thymic rearrangement abnormalities. Naive, central memory and regulatory TCRB repertoires appeared to be more alike among patients than among healthy donors. A moderate but significant shortening of TCRB CDR3 length was observed in type 1 diabetes patients in all four CD4+ subsets.

V is clipped by 3 bases and J by 0 bases, and the sequence between their germline boundaries is 7 bases long. Taken from the germline V gene (reference sequence), the CDR1 and CDR2 loops are SEHNR and FQNEAQ. The CDR3 covers 14 residues, taking in both the cysteine and the phenylalanine. Only the CDR3 DNA stays, 42 bases, in frame from base 1. The sample was central memory CD4+ T cells from blood. The clonotype comes from a man aged 30-40 years in good health. The chain couples TRBV7-9 to TRBJ2-3, with the D gene not confidently named. The nucleotides read TGTGCCAGCAGCTTCGGAGATAGCACAGATACGCAGTATTTT. It translates to CASSFGDSTDTQYF.